A selection of T cell receptor beta chains follows, all from one sample in a study of cytomegalovirus exposure and HLA in healthy donors. The repertoire was sequenced with immunoSEQ multiplex PCR; TCRdb's copy has only in-frame clones and lacks some. The sample lists over 150,000 clones, more than 65% occurring once. Sequenced: PBMCs. Receptor source: a woman in her 50s in good health and CMV-seronegative. The CDR3 runs from the conserved cysteine through the conserved F or W. A D gene is named only where the DNA matches it firmly. Some rows mark clone size as missing; the rest say once, few, many or name a class of expanded clone.

d_call j_call clone_size v_call cdr3_nt cdr3_aa
- TRBJ2-3 few TRBV6-5 TGTGCCAGCAGTTACTCCGTTGGACAGCGCACAGATACGCAGTATTTT CASSYSVGQRTDTQYF
- TRBJ2-5 - TRBV18 TGTGCCAGCTCGCTGTGGCCCGGGCAAGAGACCCAGTACTTC CASSLWPGQETQYF
- TRBJ2-1 - TRBV30 TGTGCCTGGAGTGTAGCAGGGGGGAACTCCTACAATGAGCAGTTCTTC CAWSVAGGNSYNEQFF
TRBD2 TRBJ2-3 - TRBV7-9 TGTGCCAGCAGCCCCCGGGAGGGTGGGAGGATGGATACGCAGTATTTT CASSPREGGRMDTQYF
TRBD2 TRBJ2-2 - TRBV19 TGTGCCAGTAGTAAAGCGGGAGGGACCGGGGAGCTGTTTTTT CASSKAGGTGELFF
- TRBJ2-1 - TRBV28 TGTGCCAGCACATTCCCGTCGCGCTCCTACAATGAGCAGTTCTTC CASTFPSRSYNEQFF
- TRBJ2-5 - TRBV28 TGTGCCAGCAGCCAGGGGGGCCAAGAGACCCAGTACTTC CASSQGGQETQYF
- TRBJ2-5 - TRBV7-9 TGTGCCAGCAGCTTAGCGCGCCTTTTTCAAGAGACCCAGTACTTC CASSLARLFQETQYF
- TRBJ2-3 - TRBV4-3 TGCGCCAGCAGCCAAAGGGTTGCGGGCTTAGGGGGAGATACGCAGTATTTT CASSQRVAGLGGDTQYF
TRBD1 TRBJ2-1 - TRBV11-3 TGTGCCAGCAGCTCCCGGGACAGACCCAATGAGCAGTTCTTC CASSSRDRPNEQFF
- TRBJ1-1 - TRBV6-5 TGTGCCAGCATCCGAGGCCCTGAAGCTTTCTTT CASIRGPEAFF
TRBD2 TRBJ2-3 once TRBV9 TGTGCCAGCAGCACTTACCTCCTAGCGGGGGGCGACGATACGCAGTATTTT CASSTYLLAGGDDTQYF
TRBD2 TRBJ2-4 once TRBV19 TGTGCCAGTACTCCCCCCGGTCTAGCGGGAGGCAAAAACATTCAGTACTTC CASTPPGLAGGKNIQYF
TRBD2 TRBJ2-7 - TRBV5-1 TGCGCCAGCAGCTTGGGGACTAGCGGGGGCCTCTACGAGCAGTACTTC CASSLGTSGGLYEQYF
- TRBJ1-1 few TRBV25-1 TGTGCCAGCAGTGAGGGGGCGCGGAACACTGAAGCTTTCTTT CASSEGARNTEAFF
TRBD1 TRBJ1-2 - TRBV18 TGTGCCAGCGTCGGGACAGAGGGTAACTATGGCTACACCTTC CASVGTEGNYGYTF
TRBD1 TRBJ1-5 - TRBV27 TGTGCCAGCAGCCACGGGGAGGACAGGGTCAATCAGCCCCAGCATTTT CASSHGEDRVNQPQHF
TRBD1 TRBJ2-7 - TRBV5-6 TGTGCCAGCAGCTTAGGGGGCCTTAAGGACGAGCAGTACTTC CASSLGGLKDEQYF
TRBD2 TRBJ2-1 once TRBV27 TGTGCCAGTAACGAAGGTACTAGCGGGATTTACTCCTACAATGAGCAGTTCTTC CASNEGTSGIYSYNEQFF
TRBD2 TRBJ2-7 - TRBV18 TGTGCCAGCTCACCGGGACTAGCGGGAGGCGTCTACGAGCAGTACTTC CASSPGLAGGVYEQYF
- TRBJ1-4 - TRBV7-3 TGTGCCAGCCACATGATTGGGAGCCTTACGAGGAAACTGTTTTTT CASHMIGSLTRKLFF
- TRBJ2-7 - TRBV9 TGTGCCAGCAGCCCCGGGGAGAGGACCTACGAGCAGTACTTC CASSPGERTYEQYF
TRBD2 TRBJ2-1 - TRBV5-4 TGTGCCAGCAGCTTGACTAGCGGGAACATAAGGAGCTCCTACAATGAGCAGTTCTTC CASSLTSGNIRSSYNEQFF
- TRBJ2-7 - TRBV7-2 TGTGCCAGCAGACCCGGGATGAGCTCCTACGAGCAGTACTTC CASRPGMSSYEQYF
- TRBJ2-7 - TRBV19 TGTGCCACCCGCGAGCGGGCTTCCTACGAGCAGTACTTC CATRERASYEQYF
- TRBJ2-7 - TRBV2 TGTGCCAGCAGTGAAGGGATAACTACTATCTACGAGCAGTACTTC CASSEGITTIYEQYF
- TRBJ1-5 - TRBV28 TGTGCCAGCAGTTTAAGTGGCTATCAGCCCCAGCATTTT CASSLSGYQPQHF
- TRBJ2-3 - TRBV6-5 TGTGCCAGCACCCCCCCAGGTCAAGATACGCAGTATTTT CASTPPGQDTQYF
TRBD1 TRBJ2-7 - TRBV7-9 TGTGCCAGCAGCCAAGGGACAGGGGGCCGCGAGCAGTACTTC CASSQGTGGREQYF
- TRBJ1-1 - TRBV21-1 TGTGCCACCCAACGATCCCCTCACTACAGGGCCCCCATGAACACTGAAGCTTTCTTT CATQRSPHYRAPMNTEAFF
- TRBJ2-7 few TRBV5-1 TGCGCCAGCAGCTTGGCAGGGCAGGGGATCGGCGAGCAGTACTTC CASSLAGQGIGEQYF
- TRBJ1-5 - TRBV28 TGTGCCAGCAAAGGAGGTGGGAAGGAGCCCCAGCATTTT CASKGGGKEPQHF
TRBD1 TRBJ2-5 once TRBV28 TGTGCCAGCAGACACAGATACAGGGGTTACGGGGAGACCCAGTACTTC CASRHRYRGYGETQYF
TRBD1 TRBJ2-7 once TRBV6-5 TGTGCCAGCAGCCCTGCCATGACAGGGGACGACGAGCAGTACTTC CASSPAMTGDDEQYF
TRBD1 TRBJ1-4 once TRBV19 TGTGCCAGTAGTGGGACAGGGGCAGGTCGGAGTGAAAAACTGTTTTTT CASSGTGAGRSEKLFF
TRBD1 TRBJ2-6 many TRBV15 TGTGCCACCAGCTCAGAGATATGGGGACAGGGACTAAGGAATGGGGCCAACGTCCTGACTTTC CATSSEIWGQGLRNGANVLTF
TRBD2 TRBJ2-3 - TRBV4-3 TGCGCCAGCAGCCAACATCCCGCCCTACTAGCGGGGTCAGATACGCAGTATTTT CASSQHPALLAGSDTQYF
TRBD1 TRBJ1-4 few TRBV5-6 TGTGCCAGCAGGGGACAGGGGGCTGGTAATGAAAAACTGTTTTTT CASRGQGAGNEKLFF
- TRBJ2-7 few TRBV6-6 TGTGCCAGCAGTCCCTCGGGGATTTGGTCCTACGAGCAGTACTTC CASSPSGIWSYEQYF
TRBD2 TRBJ2-1 - TRBV7-9 TGTGCCAGCACTTACGCGGGAGGGCCCAATGAGCAGTTCTTC CASTYAGGPNEQFF
TRBD1 TRBJ1-5 once TRBV2 TGTGCCAGCAGTGAGTCCGACAGGGGGCTGAATCAGCCCCAGCATTTT CASSESDRGLNQPQHF
TRBD1 TRBJ1-1 - TRBV5-4 TGTGCCAGCAGCTCAGGACAGGGTGAAGCTTTCTTT CASSSGQGEAFF
TRBD1 TRBJ1-2 few TRBV6-1 TGTGCCAGCAAATGGGACAGAAAGGGCTATGGCTACACCTTC CASKWDRKGYGYTF
TRBD1 TRBJ2-2 few TRBV5-6 TGTGCCAGCAGCTTCTGGACAGGGGGTAACACCGGGGAGCTGTTTTTT CASSFWTGGNTGELFF
- TRBJ1-4 - TRBV7-9 TGTGCCAGCGCCCGACGGCCAGGGGAGTTTAGGGAAAAACTGTTTTTT CASARRPGEFREKLFF
TRBD1 TRBJ2-3 - TRBV27 TGTGCCACCCTAGGGGACAGGGATACAGATACGCAGTATTTT CATLGDRDTDTQYF
TRBD1 TRBJ1-5 - TRBV19 TGTGCCACTCAAGTAAGGGACAGAAATCAGCCCCAGCATTTT CATQVRDRNQPQHF
- TRBJ1-2 - TRBV29-1 TGCAGCGTCCCCGCCCCTACCAACTATGGCTACACCTTC CSVPAPTNYGYTF
- TRBJ1-4 - TRBV28 TGTGCCAGCAGTTTGCTAGGGGCGACAAGAGGAGAAAAACTGTTTTTT CASSLLGATRGEKLFF
- TRBJ1-5 - TRBV7-2 TGTGCCAGCAGCCCTCGGGGGGGGCAGCCCCAGCATTTT CASSPRGGQPQHF
- TRBJ2-1 - TRBV9 TGTGCCAGCAGCGTCTTAGCGGAAACCTTGGGTGAGCAGTTCTTC CASSVLAETLGEQFF
TRBD2 TRBJ2-2 - TRBV29-1 TGCAGCGTCCCACGGGGGGCGAACACCGGGGAGCTGTTTTTT CSVPRGANTGELFF
TRBD1 TRBJ1-1 - TRBV18 TGTGCCAGCTCACCCCTACAGGGGGCAAACACTGAAGCTTTCTTT CASSPLQGANTEAFF
TRBD2 TRBJ2-1 - TRBV28 TGTGCCAGCAGTTTCCTGACTAGCGGGAGAATGAGTGAGCAGTTCTTC CASSFLTSGRMSEQFF
- TRBJ2-7 - TRBV11-2 TGTGCCAGCAGCTCCCCTAGCTACGAGCAGTACTTC CASSSPSYEQYF